These 15 T cell receptor beta chains were sequenced from one sample in a study of blood T cell repertoires in COVID-19. Clones were read by immunoSEQ multiplex PCR, and TCRdb kept only the in-frame ones, dropping some. This sample yields about 120,000 clones, of which about nine tenths are seen a single time; about 4.1% belongs to the top ten. The sequenced material came from peripheral blood. The receptor set was obtained from a man in his forties with acute or convalescent COVID-19.

The genes are TRBV30 and TRBJ1-4, with D uncertain. Germline loops: CDR1 GTSNPN, CDR2 SVGIG (reference sequence). This CDR3 spans 14 amino acids. Trimming pared 4 bases from V and 3 bases from J, leaving 12 bases between. The CDR3 is CAWKPSLPNEKLFF. The CDR3 DNA reads as TGTGCCTGGAAGCCTTCGCTTCCTAATGAAAAACTGTTTTTT.

The chain has TRBV11-2 and TRBJ1-1; TRBD1 agrees at 9 bases. The CDR3 contains 15 residues. V was pared by 4 bases and J by 5 bases, with 8 bases of the junction left unmatched. The V gene's germline CDR1 is SGHAT and CDR2 FQNNGV. The CDR3 reads CASSWGDRAGTEAFF. CDR3 DNA: TGTGCCAGCAGCTGGGGGGACAGGGCAGGAACTGAAGCTTTCTTT.

The chain couples TRBV5-1 to TRBJ1-3, with 10 bases matching TRBD1. The CDR3 runs to 17 residues. Germline V gene lookup returns CDR1 SGHRS and CDR2 YFSETQ. Trimming took 0 bases from V and 3 from J; bases not matched to a gene: 6. This CDR3 reads CASSLGTGTGVGNTIYF. CDR3 coding DNA: TGCGCCAGCAGCTTGGGCACCGGGACAGGGGTTGGAAACACCATATATTTT.

The chain has TRBV15 and TRBJ1-5, with D maybe TRBD1 (6 bases). The length of the CDR3 is 14 residues. The germline V gene has CDR1 LNHNV and CDR2 YYDKDF (reference sequence). Trimming cost V 3 bases and J 2 bases, with 8 bases left between them. The DNA for the CDR3 is TGTGCCACCAGCAGGGACAGAGGCAATCAGCCCCAGCATTTT. Protein: CATSRDRGNQPQHF.

The V gene is TRBV4-3, the J gene TRBJ1-4; 8 bases fit TRBD1. CDR1 and CDR2 (germline): LGHNA, YSLEER. J was trimmed by 7 bases and V by 4 bases; bases with no gene match: 11. The CDR3 extends over 16 amino acids. CDR3 sequence: CASSPYRQGAVEKLFF. Written as DNA, the CDR3 is TGCGCCAGCAGCCCCTATCGTCAGGGGGCGGTTGAAAAACTGTTTTTT.

This chain joins TRBV7-3 and TRBJ2-3; TRBD2 agrees at 9 bases. Germline loops: CDR1 SGHTA, CDR2 FQGTGA. The CDR3 consists of 18 residues. The ends lost 0 bases at V and 0 bases at J; junction bases unmatched: 7. CDR3 DNA sequence: TGTGCCAGCAGCTTAACGCTGGCGGGGGGGCAAAGCACAGATACGCAGTATTTT. Encoded protein: CASSLTLAGGQSTDTQYF.

This chain uses TRBV30 with TRBJ2-2; no firm D call. Trimming removed 4 bases from V and 5 bases from J, with 14 bases in between. The CDR3 totals 14 residues. Germline CDR1 and CDR2: GTSNPN and SVGIG (reference sequence). Here the CDR3 DNA reads TGTGCCTGGAATTCACCAGAGAGGACCGGGGAGCTGTTTTTT. It codes for CAWNSPERTGELFF.

The rearrangement uses TRBV20-1 and TRBJ1-2; D is undetermined. The germline V gene has CDR1 DFQATT and CDR2 SNEGSKA (reference sequence). Trimming took 3 bases from V and 2 from J, leaving 7 bases between them. CDR3 length: 12 amino acids. The CDR3 nucleotides read TGCAGTGCTAGTTCGGTGAACTATGGCTACACCTTC. Encoded protein: CSASSVNYGYTF.

The gene calls are TRBV19 and TRBJ1-5; 9 bases line up with TRBD1. Trimming at V came to 4 bases and at J to 6 bases, leaving 7 bases not matched to a gene. This CDR3 region has 15 residues. CDR1 and CDR2 from the germline V gene are LNHDA and SQIVND (reference sequence). The CDR3 spells CASSTLLQGAQPQHF. In DNA form, the CDR3 reads TGTGCCAGTAGTACCCTCCTACAGGGGGCTCAGCCCCAGCATTTT.

This sequence joins TRBV5-1 and TRBJ1-5; D perhaps matches TRBD1 (5 bases). This CDR3 is 15 amino acids long. The V end was cut by 0 bases, the J end by 2 bases, with 9 bases between. Germline V gene sequence: CDR1 SGHRS, CDR2 YFSETQ. Here the CDR3 reads CASSLEGSGNQPQHF. For the CDR3, the DNA is TGCGCCAGCAGCTTGGAGGGGTCGGGCAATCAGCCCCAGCATTTT.

The gene calls are TRBV29-1 and TRBJ2-5; 10 bases are a match to TRBD2. In germline, CDR1 is SQVTM, CDR2 ANQGSEA. The CDR3 is 14 amino acids. V shed 8 bases, J shed 5 bases, and the junction held 11 bases outside the gene matches. CDR3 coding DNA: TGCAGCACCCGAGCGGGAGGGCCCGGGGAGACCCAGTACTTC. Translating it yields CSTRAGGPGETQYF.

The chain has TRBV25-1 and TRBJ2-3; tentative D call: TRBD1 (6 bases). CDR3 length equals 13 residues. Trimming stripped 7 bases from V and 0 bases from J, with 8 bases between. Germline CDR1 is MGHDK and CDR2 is SYGVNS. DNA of the CDR3: TGTGCCAGCACCAGGGGTAGCACAGATACGCAGTATTTT. Its protein product is CASTRGSTDTQYF.

On this clone itself: Germline is not matched at one junction end, which may reflect a read error. The V and J genes are TRBV5-6 and TRBJ1-1; tentatively, D is TRBD1 (6 bases). This CDR3 has 17 residues. CDR1 SGHDT and CDR2 YYEEEE come from the germline V gene. CDR3 loop: CASSLVLGAGMNTEAFF. For the CDR3, the DNA is TGTGCCAGCAGCTTGGTTCTGGGGGCTGGGATGAATACTGAAGCTTTCTTT.

This clone showed up just once. The V gene is TRBV5-8, the J gene TRBJ1-1; 7 nucleotides agree with TRBD1. V gave up 7 bases and J gave up 0 bases; unmatched junction bases: 12. Looked up from germline, CDR1 is SGHTS and CDR2 is YDEGEE. The CDR3 runs 16 residues. The CDR3: CASHPTGQLMNTEAFF. The CDR3 coding sequence is TGTGCCAGCCATCCTACGGGACAGCTCATGAACACTGAAGCTTTCTTT.

CDR3 region: CASSIEGAGTDTQYF. The CDR3 DNA follows: TGTGCCAGTAGTATCGAGGGGGCTGGGACAGATACGCAGTATTTT. This sequence joins TRBV19 and TRBJ2-3; 7 bases fit TRBD1. The trim removed 3 bases at V and 3 bases at J, leaving 6 bases unmatched. CDR1 and CDR2 from the germline V gene are LNHDA and SQIVND (reference sequence). The CDR3 covers 15 residues.